The rows below give T cell receptor beta chains drawn from one sample of a study of molecular identifiers for immune sequencing clone quantification. TCRdb itself ran the PCR reads through MiXCR, one entry per CDR3 protein. The table has about 100,000 distinct CDR3 sequences, 35% to 40% seen once. The specimen sequenced was naive CD8+ T cells from blood, with Jurkat cell RNA spiked in. The origin of the receptors is a human donor in good health. Some libraries in this study had Jurkat cell RNA spiked in. Each CDR3 is given with its conserved first and last residue. The order of the fields is clone size, J gene, D gene, V gene, CDR3 DNA, CDR3 protein. A D gene is named only where the DNA matches it firmly. Only some rows state a clone size, as once, few, many or a class for expanded clones.

few | TRBJ1-1 | - | TRBV29-1 | TGCAGCGTTGAATTGGGGGAAGCTTTCTTT | CSVELGEAFF
few | TRBJ2-2 | - | TRBV7-2 | TGTGCCAGCAGCTTAGGGGTCGGCGGCACCGGGGAGCTGTTTTTT | CASSLGVGGTGELFF
few | TRBJ2-3 | TRBD2 | TRBV7-6 | TGTGCCAGCTGCTTACCTAGCGGGAGCTTTAATACGCAGTATTTT | CASCLPSGSFNTQYF
- | TRBJ2-2 | - | TRBV7-6 | TGTGCCAGCAGCTCTCTGCTAACCGGGGTGCTGTTTTTT | CASSSLLTGVLFF
many | TRBJ2-3 | - | TRBV29-1 | TGCAGCGCCACCACCGACTCCACAGATACGCAGTATTTT | CSATTDSTDTQYF
- | TRBJ2-7 | - | TRBV6-5 | TGTGCCAGCAGTTACGGCACCAGGGGAGCGTTGTTCGGGGACGAGCAGTACTTC | CASSYGTRGALFGDEQYF
few | TRBJ1-2 | - | TRBV28 | TGTGCCAGCAGTCCGCCAGTGGCCTATGGCTACACCTTC | CASSPPVAYGYTF
- | TRBJ2-5 | - | TRBV28 | TGTGCCGGCAGTTTAGGACCAGGGCTAGAAGAGACCCAGTACTTC | CAGSLGPGLEETQYF
many | TRBJ2-1 | TRBD2 | TRBV12-5 | TGTGCTAGTGGTCCCTCTATAGCGGGAGGCCACTTCTTC | CASGPSIAGGHFF
- | TRBJ2-5 | TRBD2 | TRBV12-5 | TGTGCTAGTGCCACGGGACTAGCGGGAGGCCGGGAGACCCAGTACTTC | CASATGLAGGRETQYF
- | TRBJ2-7 | - | TRBV3-2 | TGTGCCAGCAGCCAAGCAGCCTACGAGCAGTACTTC | CASSQAAYEQYF
- | TRBJ2-7 | - | TRBV20-1 | TGCAGTGCTAGAGAGGGTTCTAGCTACGAGCAGTACTTC | CSAREGSSYEQYF
- | TRBJ2-1 | - | TRBV5-6 | TGTGCCAGCAGCTGGGGGGCTAGCGGAATACATAGGGAGCAGTTCTTC | CASSWGASGIHREQFF
- | TRBJ2-2 | - | TRBV27 | TGTGCCAGCAGTTTATCTGCAGGGGAGCTGTATTTT | CASSLSAGELYF
once | TRBJ2-3 | TRBD2 | TRBV20-1 | TGCAGTGCTAGAGATCTGACTAGCGTCACAGATACGCAGTATTTT | CSARDLTSVTDTQYF
- | TRBJ1-5 | - | TRBV4-3 | TGCGCCAGCAGCCAACGCAGGGAGAGCAATCAGCCCCTGCAGTTT | CASSQRRESNQPLQF
many | TRBJ2-3 | - | TRBV5-1 | TGCGCCAGCAGCCGACTACAGGGATCGACAGATACGCAGTATTTT | CASSRLQGSTDTQYF
many | TRBJ2-3 | TRBD2 | TRBV7-8 | TGTGCCAGCAGCGTAATAGCGGGAGATACGCAGTATTTT | CASSVIAGDTQYF
many | TRBJ2-6 | - | TRBV13 | TGTGCCAGCACCACAAGGGGGGCCAACGTCCTGACTTTC | CASTTRGANVLTF
- | TRBJ2-2 | TRBD2 | TRBV4-1 | TGCGCCAGCAGGGGCGGGAGCGGCACCGGGGAGCTGTTTTTT | CASRGGSGTGELFF
- | TRBJ2-7 | TRBD2 | TRBV4-1 | TGCGCCAGCAGCCAAGTCCTAGCGGGAATGTACGAGCAGTACTTC | CASSQVLAGMYEQYF
few | TRBJ2-7 | - | TRBV28 | TGTGCCAGCAGTTCGATTAGGACTGATTCCTACGAGCAGTACTTC | CASSSIRTDSYEQYF
- | TRBJ2-3 | TRBD2 | TRBV4-3 | TGCGCCAGCAGCCAAGAGATCTTCAGTGGGACTAGCGGGAGGTGGAGCACAGATACGCAGTATTTT | CASSQEIFSGTSGRWSTDTQYF
- | TRBJ2-7 | - | TRBV10-3 | TGTGCCATCCAAAAGGAGGGGGAGCAGTACTTC | CAIQKEGEQYF
- | TRBJ2-1 | - | TRBV6-5 | TGTGCCAGCCCCCCGGGACGGAGCGACGATGAGCAGTTCTTC | CASPPGRSDDEQFF
many | TRBJ2-6 | - | TRBV9 | TGTGCCAGCAGCGTAGCTCAGACAGGCACTGGGGCCAACGTCCTGACTTTC | CASSVAQTGTGANVLTF
- | TRBJ2-3 | TRBD2 | TRBV4-1 | TGCGCCAGCAGCCTCGGACTAGGCGCCGATACGCAGTATTTT | CASSLGLGADTQYF
- | TRBJ1-6 | TRBD1 | TRBV4-2 | TGTGCCAGCAGCCAAGAATTTGAACAGGGGTTTTCACCCCTCCACTTT | CASSQEFEQGFSPLHF
- | TRBJ2-3 | TRBD1 | TRBV4-1 | TGCGCCAGCAGCCAGCCGGGACAGCCTAGCACAGATACGCAGTATTTT | CASSQPGQPSTDTQYF
- | TRBJ2-4 | - | TRBV4-3 | TGCGCCAGCAGCCAGGGGCAGGGTGGCATTCAGTACTTC | CASSQGQGGIQYF
- | TRBJ1-1 | - | TRBV13 | TGTGCCAGCAGCTTATCTGGGGGCACTGAAGCTTTCTTT | CASSLSGGTEAFF
few | TRBJ1-4 | - | TRBV3-1 | TGTGCCAGCAGCCAAGATCGCGGTGCGACTAATGAAAAACTGTTTTTT | CASSQDRGATNEKLFF
many | TRBJ2-5 | - | TRBV14 | TGTGCCAGCAGCCGATGGAGCGGACAAGAGACCCAGTACTTC | CASSRWSGQETQYF
- | TRBJ2-7 | TRBD1 | TRBV5-5 | TGTGCCAGCAGCTTGCTACCATGGGACAGGGATATACTGGCGGGAATCTCCTACGAGCAGTACTTC | CASSLLPWDRDILAGISYEQYF
many | TRBJ2-7 | TRBD1 | TRBV7-8 | TGTGCCAGCAGCGTCTACCCACAGGGGCAGGGGGAGCAGTACTTC | CASSVYPQGQGEQYF
- | TRBJ2-1 | - | TRBV7-9 | TGTGCCAGCAGCTTAGTGTACGAGCAGTTCTTC | CASSLVYEQFF
many | TRBJ2-2 | TRBD1 | TRBV12-3/TRBV12-4 | TGTGCCAGCATGGGACAGGGGGCTAGAGGGGAGCTGTTTTTT | CASMGQGARGELFF
- | TRBJ2-7 | TRBD2 | TRBV28 | TGTGCCAGCAGTTTATCGGGGGGGTATAAGCTGTACTTC | CASSLSGGYKLYF
few | TRBJ1-4 | TRBD1 | TRBV6-5 | TGTGCCAGCAGTTATTCCGACAGGGGGGTAAAACTGTTTTTT | CASSYSDRGVKLFF
few | TRBJ2-3 | TRBD2 | TRBV7-8 | TGTGCCAGCAGCACCAGCTTAGCGGGAGAAATAGATACGCAGTATTTT | CASSTSLAGEIDTQYF
few | TRBJ1-5 | TRBD1 | TRBV28 | TGTGCCAGCAGCGAAGTATTGCCGGGACAGGGAATTCAGCCCCAGCATTTT | CASSEVLPGQGIQPQHF
many | TRBJ2-3 | - | TRBV7-9 | TGTGCCAGCAGCTCAATATCTATGAGCACAGATACGCAGTATTTT | CASSSISMSTDTQYF
- | TRBJ1-1 | - | TRBV20-1 | TGCAGTGCTAGAGTTCGTATTAGGAACACTGAAGCTTTCTTT | CSARVRIRNTEAFF
few | TRBJ2-3 | - | TRBV13 | TGTGCCAGCAGCCCCCTAGGAGGAGCAGGGTCGGGAGATACGCAGTATTTT | CASSPLGGAGSGDTQYF
many | TRBJ2-3 | - | TRBV19 | TGTGCCAGTAGTTCGGAAATCACAGATACGCAGTATTTT | CASSSEITDTQYF
many | TRBJ2-5 | - | TRBV7-2 | TGTGCCAGCAGCCGGATCTCCCAAGAGACCCAGTACTTC | CASSRISQETQYF
- | TRBJ2-1 | - | TRBV13 | TGTGCCAGTACCCTCGGGGTAGGAGGTCTCAATGAGCAGTTCTTC | CASTLGVGGLNEQFF
- | TRBJ2-3 | - | TRBV7-9 | TGTGCCAGCAGCTTGGGGACCTACACAGATACGCAGTATTTT | CASSLGTYTDTQYF
many | TRBJ2-5 | - | TRBV23-1 | TGCGCCGGCGGACAGCCTGGGGAGACCCAGTACTTC | CAGGQPGETQYF
- | TRBJ2-7 | - | TRBV27 | TGTGCCAGCAGTTTATACGGGGAAGGCTACGAGCAGTACTTC | CASSLYGEGYEQYF
many | TRBJ1-2 | - | TRBV6-2/TRBV6-3 | TGTGCCAGCAGTCAAGACAGGAACTATGGCTACACCTTC | CASSQDRNYGYTF
few | TRBJ2-2 | TRBD1 | TRBV7-6 | TGTGCCAGCAGCTTTCCGGGACAGGGCAACACCGGGGAGCTGTTTTTT | CASSFPGQGNTGELFF
- | TRBJ2-7 | - | TRBV27 | TGTGCCAGCCCTGGGTGGGACTACGAGCAGTACTTC | CASPGWDYEQYF
- | TRBJ2-3 | - | TRBV4-3 | TGCGCCAGCAGCCAAAACATGGCAAGCGGGCTCACAGATACGCAGTATTTT | CASSQNMASGLTDTQYF
- | TRBJ2-7 | - | TRBV3-1 | TGTGCCAGCAGCCAGGCCCAAGATGGCTGGAGCTCCTACGAGCAGTACTTC | CASSQAQDGWSSYEQYF